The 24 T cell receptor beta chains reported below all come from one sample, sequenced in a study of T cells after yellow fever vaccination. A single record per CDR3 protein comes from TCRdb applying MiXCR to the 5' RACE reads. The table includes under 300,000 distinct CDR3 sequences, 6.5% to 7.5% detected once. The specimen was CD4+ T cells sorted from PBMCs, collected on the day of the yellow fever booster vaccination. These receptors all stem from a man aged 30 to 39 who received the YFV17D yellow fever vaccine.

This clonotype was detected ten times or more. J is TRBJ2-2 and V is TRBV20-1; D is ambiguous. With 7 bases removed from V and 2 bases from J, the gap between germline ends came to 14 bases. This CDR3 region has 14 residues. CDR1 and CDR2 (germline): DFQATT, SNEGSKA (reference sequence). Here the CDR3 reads CSVALAENTGELFF. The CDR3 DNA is TGCAGTGTTGCGTTGGCGGAAAACACCGGGGAGCTGTTTTTT.

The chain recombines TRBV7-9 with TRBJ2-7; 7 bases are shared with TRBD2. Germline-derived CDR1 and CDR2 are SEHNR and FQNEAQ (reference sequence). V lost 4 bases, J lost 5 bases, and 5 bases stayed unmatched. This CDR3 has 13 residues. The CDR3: CASSWIGTNEQYF. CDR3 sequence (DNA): TGTGCCAGCAGCTGGATCGGGACTAACGAGCAGTACTTC. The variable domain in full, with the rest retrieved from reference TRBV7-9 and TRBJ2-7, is DTGVSQNPRHKITKRGQNVTFRCDPISEHNRLYWYRQTLGQGPEFLTYFQNEAQLEKSRLLSDRFSAERPKGSFSTLEIQRTEQGDSAMYLCASSWIGTNEQYFGPGTRLTVT.

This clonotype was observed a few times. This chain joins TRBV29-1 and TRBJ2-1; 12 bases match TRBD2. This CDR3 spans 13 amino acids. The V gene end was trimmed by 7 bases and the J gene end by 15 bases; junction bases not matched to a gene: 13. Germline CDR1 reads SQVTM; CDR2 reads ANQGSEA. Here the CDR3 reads CSALLVTSGSRFF. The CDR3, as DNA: TGCAGCGCCCTTTTGGTGACTAGCGGGAGTCGGTTCTTC.

The DNA for the CDR3 is TGTGCCAGCTGCCGGGACTACGGTCGGCCCCAGCATTTT. This encodes CASCRDYGRPQHF. The V call is TRBV28, the J call TRBJ1-5; possible D gene TRBD1, 5 bases. The CDR3 runs to 13 residues. Germline loops: CDR1 MDHEN, CDR2 SYDVKM. V shed 8 bases and J shed 9 bases, with 17 bases lying between them.

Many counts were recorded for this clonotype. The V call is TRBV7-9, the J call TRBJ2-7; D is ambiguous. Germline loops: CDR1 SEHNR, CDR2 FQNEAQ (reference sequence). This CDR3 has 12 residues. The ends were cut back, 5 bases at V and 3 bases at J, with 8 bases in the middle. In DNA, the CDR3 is TGTGCCAGCAGCCCCACGGGCTACGAGCAGTACTTC. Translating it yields CASSPTGYEQYF.

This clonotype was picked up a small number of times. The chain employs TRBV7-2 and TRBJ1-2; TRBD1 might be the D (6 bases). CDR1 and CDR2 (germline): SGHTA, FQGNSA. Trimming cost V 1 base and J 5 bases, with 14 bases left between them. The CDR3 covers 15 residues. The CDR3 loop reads CASSLVVAGEYGYTF. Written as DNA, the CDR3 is TGTGCCAGCAGCTTAGTGGTGGCAGGGGAATATGGCTACACCTTC. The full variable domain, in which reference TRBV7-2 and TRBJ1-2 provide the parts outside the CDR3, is GAGVSQSPSNKVTEKGKDVELRCDPISGHTALYWYRQSLGQGLEFLIYFQGNSAPDKSGLPSDRFSAERTGGSVSTLTIQRTQQEDSAVYLCASSLVVAGEYGYTFGSGTRLTVV.

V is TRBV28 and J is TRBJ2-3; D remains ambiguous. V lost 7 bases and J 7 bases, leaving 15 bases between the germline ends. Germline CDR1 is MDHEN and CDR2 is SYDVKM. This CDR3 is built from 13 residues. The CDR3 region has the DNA TGTGCCAGCATGACTTTCCCCCTTAATACGCAGTATTTT. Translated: CASMTFPLNTQYF.

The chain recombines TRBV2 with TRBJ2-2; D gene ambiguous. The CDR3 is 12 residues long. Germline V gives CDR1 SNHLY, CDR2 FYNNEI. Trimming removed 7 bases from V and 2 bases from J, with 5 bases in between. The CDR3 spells CASNDNTGELFF. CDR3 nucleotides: TGTGCCAGCAATGACAACACCGGGGAGCTGTTTTTT.

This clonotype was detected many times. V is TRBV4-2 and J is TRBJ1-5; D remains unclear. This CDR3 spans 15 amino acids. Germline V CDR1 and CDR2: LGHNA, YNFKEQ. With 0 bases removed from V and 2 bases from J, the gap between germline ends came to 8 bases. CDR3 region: CASSQDGQGNQPQHF. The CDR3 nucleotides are TGTGCCAGCAGCCAAGATGGGCAGGGCAATCAGCCCCAGCATTTT.

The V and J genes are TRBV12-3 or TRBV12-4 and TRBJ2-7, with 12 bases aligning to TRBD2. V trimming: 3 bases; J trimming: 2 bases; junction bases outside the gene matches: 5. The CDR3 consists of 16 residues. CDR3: CASSFVTSGSPYEQYF. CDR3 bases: TGTGCCAGCAGTTTCGTGACTAGCGGGAGCCCCTACGAGCAGTACTTC.

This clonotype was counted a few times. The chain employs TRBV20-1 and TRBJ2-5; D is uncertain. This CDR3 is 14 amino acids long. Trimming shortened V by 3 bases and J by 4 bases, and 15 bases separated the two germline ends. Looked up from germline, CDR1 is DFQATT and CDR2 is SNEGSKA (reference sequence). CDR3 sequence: CSASRPGQGETQYF. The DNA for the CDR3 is TGCAGTGCTAGTAGGCCCGGTCAAGGAGAGACCCAGTACTTC.

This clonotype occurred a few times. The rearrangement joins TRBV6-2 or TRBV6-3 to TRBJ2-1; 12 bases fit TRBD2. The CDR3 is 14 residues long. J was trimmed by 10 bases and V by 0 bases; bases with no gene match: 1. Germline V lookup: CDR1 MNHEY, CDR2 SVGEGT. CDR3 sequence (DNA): TGTGCCAGCAGTTACTCTGGGACTAGCGGGGAGCAGTTCTTC. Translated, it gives CASSYSGTSGEQFF.

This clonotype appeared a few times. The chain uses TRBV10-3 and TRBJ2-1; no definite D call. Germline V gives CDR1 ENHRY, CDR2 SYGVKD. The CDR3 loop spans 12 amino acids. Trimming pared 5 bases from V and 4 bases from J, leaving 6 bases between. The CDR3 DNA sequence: TGTGCCATCAGTTTTTCGTACAATGAGCAGTTCTTC. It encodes CAISFSYNEQFF.

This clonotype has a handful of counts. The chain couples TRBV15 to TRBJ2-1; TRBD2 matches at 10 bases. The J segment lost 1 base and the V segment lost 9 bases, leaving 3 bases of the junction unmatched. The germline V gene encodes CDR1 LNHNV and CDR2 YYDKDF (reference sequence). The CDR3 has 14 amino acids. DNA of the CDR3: TGTGCCACGACTAGCGGGCTTTCCTACAATGAGCAGTTCTTC. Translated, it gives CATTSGLSYNEQFF.

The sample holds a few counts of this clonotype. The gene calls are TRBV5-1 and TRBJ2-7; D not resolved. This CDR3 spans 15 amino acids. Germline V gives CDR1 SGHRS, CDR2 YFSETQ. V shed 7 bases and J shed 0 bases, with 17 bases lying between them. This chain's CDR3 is CASRWGWGSSYEQYF. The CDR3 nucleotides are TGCGCCAGCCGTTGGGGTTGGGGATCCTCCTACGAGCAGTACTTC.

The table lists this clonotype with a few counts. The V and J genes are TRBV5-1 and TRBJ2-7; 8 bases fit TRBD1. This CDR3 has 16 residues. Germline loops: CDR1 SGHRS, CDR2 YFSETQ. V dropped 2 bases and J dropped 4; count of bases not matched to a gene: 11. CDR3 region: CASSFTGQGPSYEQYF. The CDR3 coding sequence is TGCGCCAGCAGCTTCACTGGACAGGGCCCAAGTTACGAGCAGTACTTC.

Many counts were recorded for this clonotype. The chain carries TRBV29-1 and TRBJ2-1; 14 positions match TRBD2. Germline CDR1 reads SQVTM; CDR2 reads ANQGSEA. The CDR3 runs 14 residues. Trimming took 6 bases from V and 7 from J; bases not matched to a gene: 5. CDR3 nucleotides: TGCAGCGTCGCCGGGACTAGCGGGAGTAATGAGCAGTTCTTC. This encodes CSVAGTSGSNEQFF.

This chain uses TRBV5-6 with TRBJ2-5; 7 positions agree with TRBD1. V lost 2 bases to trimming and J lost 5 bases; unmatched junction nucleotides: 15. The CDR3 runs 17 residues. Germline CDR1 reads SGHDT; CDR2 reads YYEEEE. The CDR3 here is CASSFRPKTGSGETQYF. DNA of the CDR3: TGTGCCAGCAGCTTTCGCCCAAAGACAGGGTCTGGGGAGACCCAGTACTTC.

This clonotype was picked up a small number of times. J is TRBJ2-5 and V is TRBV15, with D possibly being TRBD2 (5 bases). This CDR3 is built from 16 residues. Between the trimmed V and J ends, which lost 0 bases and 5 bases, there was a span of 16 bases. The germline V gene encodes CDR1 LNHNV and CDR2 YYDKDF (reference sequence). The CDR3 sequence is CATSRDSVGVGETQYF. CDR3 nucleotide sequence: TGTGCCACCAGCAGAGATTCTGTGGGAGTTGGGGAGACCCAGTACTTC.

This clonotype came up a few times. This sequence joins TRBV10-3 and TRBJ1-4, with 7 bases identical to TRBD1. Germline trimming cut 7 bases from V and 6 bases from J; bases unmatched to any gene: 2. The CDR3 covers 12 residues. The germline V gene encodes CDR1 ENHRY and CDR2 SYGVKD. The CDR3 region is CAIKGADEKLFF. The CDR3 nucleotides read TGTGCCATCAAGGGGGCTGATGAAAAACTGTTTTTT.

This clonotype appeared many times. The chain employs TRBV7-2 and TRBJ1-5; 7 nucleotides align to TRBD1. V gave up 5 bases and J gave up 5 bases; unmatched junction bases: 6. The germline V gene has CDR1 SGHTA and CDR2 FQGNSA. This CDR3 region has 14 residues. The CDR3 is CASSTRQGDQPQHF. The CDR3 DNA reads TGTGCCAGCAGCACGAGACAGGGCGATCAGCCCCAGCATTTT.

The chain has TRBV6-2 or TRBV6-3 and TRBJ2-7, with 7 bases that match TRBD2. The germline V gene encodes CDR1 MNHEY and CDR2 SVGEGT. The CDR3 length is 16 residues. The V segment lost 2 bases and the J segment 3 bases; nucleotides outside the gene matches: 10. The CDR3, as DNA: TGTGCCAGCAGTTACGTCGGGACTATGGCGAACTACGAGCAGTACTTC. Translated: CASSYVGTMANYEQYF.

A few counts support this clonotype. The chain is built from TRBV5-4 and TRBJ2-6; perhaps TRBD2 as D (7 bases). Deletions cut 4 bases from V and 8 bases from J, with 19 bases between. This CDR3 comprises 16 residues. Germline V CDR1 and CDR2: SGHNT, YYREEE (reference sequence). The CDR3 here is CASSPTGGGGTNVLTF. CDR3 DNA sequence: TGTGCCAGCAGCCCCACCGGCGGCGGGGGCACCAACGTCCTGACTTTC.

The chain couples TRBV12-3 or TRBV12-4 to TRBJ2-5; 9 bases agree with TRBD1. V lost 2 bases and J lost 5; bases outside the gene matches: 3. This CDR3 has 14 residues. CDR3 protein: CASSLWDRVETQYF. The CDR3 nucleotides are TGTGCCAGCAGTTTATGGGACAGGGTCGAGACCCAGTACTTC.